A selection of T cell receptor beta chains follows, all from one sample in a study of T cells in Graves' hyperthyroidism and ophthalmopathy. One entry per CDR3 protein results from TCRdb running MiXCR on the multiplex PCR reads. The data show more than 550,000 distinct CDR3 sequences, 15% to 20% seen once. What was sequenced was blood. These receptors were taken from a woman aged 50 to 65 with Graves' hyperthyroidism that later progressed to Graves' ophthalmopathy. CDR3s include the opening cysteine and the closing phenylalanine or tryptophan. A D gene is named only where the DNA matches it firmly. Part of the rows lack a size; the others show once, few, many or a class for expanded clones.

cdr3_aa: CAWNLLGNNEKLFF
cdr3_nt: TGTGCCTGGAATCTCCTTGGGAATAATGAAAAACTGTTTTTT
clone_size: few
j_call: TRBJ1-4
d_call: .
v_call: TRBV30

cdr3_aa: CASSFRRRGDNSPLHF
cdr3_nt: TGTGCCAGCAGCTTTAGGAGGAGGGGGGATAATTCACCCCTCCACTTT
clone_size: .
j_call: TRBJ1-6
d_call: .
v_call: TRBV7-6

cdr3_aa: CASSEPVPVQPQHF
cdr3_nt: TGTGCCAGCAGTGAACCCGTCCCGGTGCAGCCCCAGCATTTT
clone_size: few
j_call: TRBJ1-5
d_call: .
v_call: TRBV6-1

cdr3_aa: CASSGTSGGRKETQYF
cdr3_nt: TGTGCCAGCAGTGGGACTAGCGGGGGCCGTAAGGAGACCCAGTACTTC
clone_size: .
j_call: TRBJ2-5
d_call: TRBD2
v_call: TRBV6-1

cdr3_aa: CASSPLPGLAGVTDTQYF
cdr3_nt: TGCGCCAGCAGCCCACTCCCGGGACTAGCGGGGGTCACAGATACGCAGTATTTT
clone_size: few
j_call: TRBJ2-3
d_call: TRBD2
v_call: TRBV10-1

cdr3_aa: CASSSTTATNEKLFF
cdr3_nt: TGCGCCAGCAGTTCAACTACCGCAACTAATGAAAAACTGTTTTTT
clone_size: .
j_call: TRBJ1-4
d_call: .
v_call: TRBV5-1

cdr3_aa: CSTYVRVDYGYTF
cdr3_nt: TGCAGCACCTACGTGAGAGTCGACTATGGCTACACCTTC
clone_size: .
j_call: TRBJ1-2
d_call: .
v_call: TRBV29-1

cdr3_aa: CASSLFVGRKNNEQFF
cdr3_nt: TGTGCCAGCAGCTTATTTGTGGGCAGGAAAAACAATGAGCAGTTCTTC
clone_size: few
j_call: TRBJ2-1
d_call: .
v_call: TRBV11-2

cdr3_aa: CASSFDPDSPLHF
cdr3_nt: TGTGCCAGCAGTTTTGACCCCGATTCACCCCTCCACTTT
clone_size: .
j_call: TRBJ1-6
d_call: .
v_call: TRBV27

cdr3_aa: CSAERVMAGAETQYF
cdr3_nt: TGCAGTGCCGAGAGGGTAATGGCGGGGGCAGAGACCCAGTACTTC
clone_size: many
j_call: TRBJ2-5
d_call: .
v_call: TRBV20-1

cdr3_aa: CSASRAGPYEQYF
cdr3_nt: TGCAGTGCTAGTCGGGCAGGTCCCTACGAGCAGTACTTC
clone_size: many
j_call: TRBJ2-7
d_call: .
v_call: TRBV20-1

cdr3_aa: CAISGGGPGETQYF
cdr3_nt: TGTGCCATCAGTGGCGGGGGGCCGGGGGAGACCCAGTACTTC
clone_size: few
j_call: TRBJ2-5
d_call: TRBD2
v_call: TRBV10-3

cdr3_aa: CASSIVVGAGETQYF
cdr3_nt: TGTGCCAGTAGTATAGTAGTGGGCGCCGGAGAGACCCAGTACTTC
clone_size: few
j_call: TRBJ2-5
d_call: .
v_call: TRBV19

cdr3_aa: CASSPVAGALNEQFF
cdr3_nt: TGCGCCAGCAGCCCGGTCGCGGGGGCCCTCAATGAGCAGTTCTTC
clone_size: once
j_call: TRBJ2-1
d_call: .
v_call: TRBV5-1

cdr3_aa: CASSTSAPNYGYTF
cdr3_nt: TGTGCCAGCTCAACCAGTGCCCCCAACTATGGCTACACCTTC
clone_size: few
j_call: TRBJ1-2
d_call: .
v_call: TRBV18

cdr3_aa: CASSFAPGLPNTGELFF
cdr3_nt: TGTGCCAGCAGCTTTGCCCCGGGACTACCCAACACCGGGGAGCTGTTTTTT
clone_size: many
j_call: TRBJ2-2
d_call: TRBD2
v_call: TRBV5-6

cdr3_aa: CASSYLGQGSDGYTF
cdr3_nt: TGTGCCAGCAGTTATCTAGGACAGGGGTCGGATGGCTACACCTTC
clone_size: .
j_call: TRBJ1-2
d_call: TRBD1
v_call: TRBV6-1

cdr3_aa: CASSQVFPALQSNQPQHF
cdr3_nt: TGCGCCAGCAGCCAAGTTTTCCCTGCACTCCAGAGCAATCAGCCCCAGCATTTT
clone_size: many
j_call: TRBJ1-5
d_call: .
v_call: TRBV4-1

cdr3_aa: CSGARTDTNYGYTF
cdr3_nt: TGCAGTGGTGCCCGAACCGATACTAACTATGGCTACACCTTC
clone_size: .
j_call: TRBJ1-2
d_call: .
v_call: TRBV20-1

cdr3_aa: CASSEARREVGNEQFF
cdr3_nt: TGTGCCAGCAGTGAAGCGCGCAGGGAGGTAGGCAATGAGCAGTTCTTC
clone_size: many
j_call: TRBJ2-1
d_call: .
v_call: TRBV2

cdr3_aa: CSARGETSTDTQYF
cdr3_nt: TGCAGTGCTAGGGGGGAGACGTCCACAGATACGCAGTATTTT
clone_size: many
j_call: TRBJ2-3
d_call: .
v_call: TRBV20-1

cdr3_aa: CSASTPGAAHYEQYF
cdr3_nt: TGCAGTGCTAGCACCCCAGGGGCTGCCCACTACGAGCAGTACTTC
clone_size: few
j_call: TRBJ2-7
d_call: .
v_call: TRBV20-1

cdr3_aa: CASSLKPRQGNTGELFF
cdr3_nt: TGCGCCAGCAGCTTGAAGCCGAGACAGGGTAACACCGGGGAGCTGTTTTTT
clone_size: few
j_call: TRBJ2-2
d_call: TRBD1
v_call: TRBV5-1

cdr3_aa: CASSLNLGQSSGNTIYF
cdr3_nt: TGTGCCAGTAGTTTAAACCTCGGACAGAGCTCTGGAAACACCATATATTTT
clone_size: .
j_call: TRBJ1-3
d_call: .
v_call: TRBV19

cdr3_aa: CSARPGTSNFGGELFF
cdr3_nt: TGCAGTGCTAGACCCGGGACTAGCAATTTTGGCGGGGAGCTGTTTTTT
clone_size: .
j_call: TRBJ2-2
d_call: TRBD2
v_call: TRBV20-1

cdr3_aa: CASSPRHQDTEAFF
cdr3_nt: TGTGCCAGCAGCCCACGGCATCAAGACACTGAAGCTTTCTTT
clone_size: many
j_call: TRBJ1-1
d_call: .
v_call: TRBV12-3/TRBV12-4

cdr3_aa: CASSETGKGGGYTF
cdr3_nt: TGTGCCAGCAGTGAGACAGGGAAGGGAGGGGGCTACACCTTC
clone_size: .
j_call: TRBJ1-2
d_call: TRBD1
v_call: TRBV25-1

cdr3_aa: CASSRGAFTDTQYF
cdr3_nt: TGTGCCAGCTCTCGGGGGGCCTTCACAGATACGCAGTATTTT
clone_size: few
j_call: TRBJ2-3
d_call: .
v_call: TRBV6-1

cdr3_aa: CASSGSGDPGYEQYF
cdr3_nt: TGTGCCAGCAGCGGTAGCGGGGACCCAGGGTACGAGCAGTACTTC
clone_size: many
j_call: TRBJ2-7
d_call: TRBD2
v_call: TRBV7-8

cdr3_aa: CSAPGPDYYEQYF
cdr3_nt: TGCAGTGCCCCAGGCCCGGACTACTACGAGCAGTACTTC
clone_size: few
j_call: TRBJ2-7
d_call: .
v_call: TRBV20-1

cdr3_aa: CASSLETAYNTEAFF
cdr3_nt: TGCGCCAGCAGCTTGGAGACAGCTTACAACACTGAAGCTTTCTTT
clone_size: many
j_call: TRBJ1-1
d_call: .
v_call: TRBV5-1

cdr3_aa: CASSPIPGGGFEETQYF
cdr3_nt: TGTGCCAGCAGCCCAATCCCCGGGGGGGGATTCGAAGAGACCCAGTACTTC
clone_size: many
j_call: TRBJ2-5
d_call: TRBD2
v_call: TRBV11-2

cdr3_aa: CASRWTGRDEQYF
cdr3_nt: TGTGCCAGCAGGTGGACAGGGCGGGACGAGCAGTACTTC
clone_size: few
j_call: TRBJ2-7
d_call: TRBD1
v_call: TRBV27

cdr3_aa: CASSPGTDSNEQFF
cdr3_nt: TGTGCCAGTAGTCCTGGGACGGACAGCAATGAGCAGTTCTTC
clone_size: .
j_call: TRBJ2-1
d_call: .
v_call: TRBV19

cdr3_aa: CASRFRGQETQYF
cdr3_nt: TGTGCCAGCAGATTTCGGGGTCAAGAGACCCAGTACTTC
clone_size: few
j_call: TRBJ2-5
d_call: .
v_call: TRBV5-8

cdr3_aa: CSARDNREGIGYGYTF
cdr3_nt: TGCAGTGCTAGAGATAACAGAGAGGGGATTGGCTATGGCTACACCTTC
clone_size: many
j_call: TRBJ1-2
d_call: .
v_call: TRBV20-1

cdr3_aa: CASSPRTGREENEKLFF
cdr3_nt: TGCGCCAGCAGCCCCCGGACAGGTAGGGAAGAGAATGAAAAACTGTTTTTT
clone_size: .
j_call: TRBJ1-4
d_call: TRBD1
v_call: TRBV4-3

cdr3_aa: CASTALAGNTDTQYF
cdr3_nt: TGTGCCAGCACCGCACTAGCGGGGAACACAGATACGCAGTATTTT
clone_size: many
j_call: TRBJ2-3
d_call: TRBD2
v_call: TRBV27

cdr3_aa: CASTRSPTGGETQYF
cdr3_nt: TGTGCCAGCACCAGATCCCCAACCGGGGGGGAGACCCAGTACTTC
clone_size: .
j_call: TRBJ2-5
d_call: TRBD2
v_call: TRBV6-1

cdr3_aa: CASSFSGVIQETQYF
cdr3_nt: TGTGCCAGCAGCTTCAGCGGGGTGATACAAGAGACCCAGTACTTC
clone_size: .
j_call: TRBJ2-5
d_call: TRBD2
v_call: TRBV5-6

cdr3_aa: CASSVETDTQYF
cdr3_nt: TGTGCCAGCAGTGTTGAAACAGATACGCAGTATTTT
clone_size: many
j_call: TRBJ2-3
d_call: .
v_call: TRBV2

cdr3_aa: CASSVRDTDSSYEQYF
cdr3_nt: TGTGCCAGCAGCGTCCGGGACACAGATAGCTCCTACGAGCAGTACTTC
clone_size: .
j_call: TRBJ2-7
d_call: .
v_call: TRBV9

cdr3_aa: CASSQGAGTEAFF
cdr3_nt: TGTGCCAGCAGCCAAGGGGCGGGTACTGAAGCTTTCTTT
clone_size: many
j_call: TRBJ1-1
d_call: .
v_call: TRBV3-1

cdr3_aa: CSASAQGAQGYGYTF
cdr3_nt: TGCAGTGCTAGCGCGCAGGGGGCCCAGGGGTATGGCTACACCTTC
clone_size: many
j_call: TRBJ1-2
d_call: TRBD1
v_call: TRBV20-1

cdr3_aa: CASRPTGGLSPLHF
cdr3_nt: TGTGCCAGCAGGCCGACAGGGGGTCTGTCACCCCTCCACTTT
clone_size: many
j_call: TRBJ1-6
d_call: TRBD1
v_call: TRBV11-2

cdr3_aa: CASSSGDRGFGKLFF
cdr3_nt: TGTGCCAGCAGCTCCGGGGACAGGGGTTTTGGAAAACTGTTTTTT
clone_size: few
j_call: TRBJ1-4
d_call: TRBD1
v_call: TRBV7-8

cdr3_aa: CATQTGSQGQPQHF
cdr3_nt: TGTGCCACCCAGACAGGCTCACAAGGGCAGCCCCAGCATTTT
clone_size: .
j_call: TRBJ1-5
d_call: .
v_call: TRBV6-1

cdr3_aa: CASSHGRTGVQGTDTQYF
cdr3_nt: TGTGCCAGCAGCCATGGACGGACGGGGGTTCAGGGCACAGATACGCAGTATTTT
clone_size: few
j_call: TRBJ2-3
d_call: .
v_call: TRBV12-3/TRBV12-4

cdr3_aa: CASSYSGASGGYNEQFF
cdr3_nt: TGTGCCAGCAGTTACTCGGGGGCTAGCGGGGGCTACAATGAGCAGTTCTTC
clone_size: few
j_call: TRBJ2-1
d_call: TRBD2
v_call: TRBV6-6

cdr3_aa: CSAVRFYTGTGEHNEQFF
cdr3_nt: TGCAGTGCTGTCCGATTCTACACCGGGACAGGGGAACACAATGAGCAGTTCTTC
clone_size: many
j_call: TRBJ2-1
d_call: TRBD1
v_call: TRBV20-1

cdr3_aa: CASSLGPGGRETQYF
cdr3_nt: TGTGCCAGCAGTTTAGGTCCAGGGGGACGAGAGACCCAGTACTTC
clone_size: .
j_call: TRBJ2-5
d_call: TRBD1
v_call: TRBV12-3/TRBV12-4

cdr3_aa: CASSYSLDNEQFF
cdr3_nt: TGTGCCAGCAGTTACTCACTGGACAATGAGCAGTTCTTC
clone_size: .
j_call: TRBJ2-1
d_call: .
v_call: TRBV6-5

cdr3_aa: CASSLTSGGLYSNQPQHF
cdr3_nt: TGTGCCAGCAGCTTGACCTCGGGCGGACTGTATAGCAATCAGCCCCAGCATTTT
clone_size: few
j_call: TRBJ1-5
d_call: .
v_call: TRBV5-5

cdr3_aa: CASSRDRGRGQPQHF
cdr3_nt: TGTGCCAGCAGCCGTGACAGGGGGCGAGGTCAGCCCCAGCATTTT
clone_size: .
j_call: TRBJ1-5
d_call: TRBD1
v_call: TRBV2

cdr3_aa: CACSERTEAFF
cdr3_nt: TGTGCCTGCAGTGAAAGAACTGAGGCTTTCTTT
clone_size: .
j_call: TRBJ1-1
d_call: .
v_call: TRBV27

cdr3_aa: CASSRGGQGVLGYTF
cdr3_nt: TGTGCCAGCAGCCGCGGGGGCCAGGGAGTTCTTGGCTACACCTTC
clone_size: many
j_call: TRBJ1-2
d_call: .
v_call: TRBV11-2

cdr3_aa: CASSLEMTKKADGYTF
cdr3_nt: TGTGCCAGCAGTTTAGAGATGACAAAAAAGGCGGATGGCTACACCTTC
clone_size: many
j_call: TRBJ1-2
d_call: .
v_call: TRBV12-3/TRBV12-4

cdr3_aa: CASSVFSNLNTEAFF
cdr3_nt: TGTGCCAGCAGCGTATTTTCCAACTTGAACACTGAAGCTTTCTTT
clone_size: .
j_call: TRBJ1-1
d_call: .
v_call: TRBV9

cdr3_aa: CASSFGQDNYGYTF
cdr3_nt: TGTGCCAGCAGCTTCGGTCAGGATAACTATGGCTACACCTTC
clone_size: many
j_call: TRBJ1-2
d_call: .
v_call: TRBV7-8

cdr3_aa: CATSDPGTDQTGELFF
cdr3_nt: TGTGCCACCAGTGATCCGGGGACAGATCAGACCGGGGAGCTGTTTTTT
clone_size: few
j_call: TRBJ2-2
d_call: TRBD1
v_call: TRBV24-1